The 24 T cell receptor beta chains reported below all come from one sample, sequenced in a study of blood T cell repertoires in COVID-19. Generated by immunoSEQ multiplex PCR, the TCRdb table keeps only in-frame clones and is missing some. Of some 48,000 clones in the sample, around 85% were seen once. The material sequenced was peripheral blood. All receptors derive from a woman older than 75 with acute or convalescent COVID-19.

This clone was counted once. V gene TRBV15 combines with J gene TRBJ1-5; unclear D gene. CDR1 is LNHNV, CDR2 YYDKDF, per germline (reference sequence). V lost 6 bases, J lost 2 bases, and 11 bases lay in between. This CDR3 region has 14 residues. The CDR3 DNA sequence: TGTGCCACCAGGGAGGCAGCTCGCAATCAGCCCCAGCATTTT. This sequence encodes CATREAARNQPQHF.

This clone was seen once. This chain joins TRBV29-1 and TRBJ1-2, with TRBD1 matching 9 bases. The CDR3 covers 11 residues. V was clipped by 8 bases and J by 6 bases; unmatched bases: 4. CDR1 SQVTM and CDR2 ANQGSEA come from the germline V gene. Here the CDR3 reads CSSRDRDGYTF. Here the CDR3 DNA reads TGCAGCTCCCGGGACAGGGATGGCTACACCTTC.

This chain links TRBV9 with TRBJ1-1; 12 nucleotides match TRBD1. Germline-derived CDR1 and CDR2 are SGDLS and YYNGEE. The CDR3 consists of 15 residues. V lost 4 bases to trimming and J lost 5 bases; unmatched junction nucleotides: 6. CDR3 sequence: CASSTGDRGLTEAFF. DNA for the CDR3: TGTGCCAGCAGCACGGGGGACAGGGGGCTGACTGAAGCTTTCTTT.

This chain links TRBV19 with TRBJ1-2; 11 nucleotides align to TRBD1. Germline CDR1 is LNHDA and CDR2 is SQIVND (reference sequence). This CDR3 has 17 amino acids. Losses at the gene ends were 3 bases for V and 10 bases for J; bases not matched to a gene: 16. CDR3 sequence (DNA): TGTGCCAGTAGTATTTCTCCGTTCGGGACAGGGGGAGGTGACTACACCTTC. Translation gives CASSISPFGTGGGDYTF.

This clone appeared a single time. The chain uses TRBV2 and TRBJ2-1, with 7 bases that match TRBD1. CDR3 length equals 16 residues. Germline loops: CDR1 SNHLY, CDR2 FYNNEI. J gave up 5 bases and V 7 bases, and 14 bases lay outside the gene matches. The CDR3 DNA follows: TGTGCCAGCACCCAGGGCAGAGGGGGCCTGGACAATGAGCAGTTCTTC. Translated: CASTQGRGGLDNEQFF.

This clone turned up a few times. This rearrangement joins TRBV9 to TRBJ1-2, with TRBD1 matching 9 bases. Germline CDR1 SGDLS, CDR2 YYNGEE. Losses at the gene ends were 4 bases for V and 8 bases for J; bases not matched to a gene: 12. There are 15 residues in the CDR3. The CDR3 loop reads CASSPRGTGQYGYTF. CDR3 coding DNA: TGTGCCAGCAGCCCTAGAGGGACAGGGCAATACGGCTACACCTTC.

V is TRBV12-3 or TRBV12-4 and J is TRBJ1-1; D is uncertain. CDR3 length: 13 amino acids. V dropped 1 base and J dropped 5 bases, with 8 bases sitting between them. The CDR3 region has the DNA TGTGCCAGCAGTTTAGGAGGGCTTACTGAAGCTTTCTTT. This encodes CASSLGGLTEAFF.

This clone appeared a few times. The V call is TRBV11-2, the J call TRBJ1-2, with D uncertain. This CDR3 has 14 amino acids. Germline CDR1 is SGHAT and CDR2 is FQNNGV. The V end was cut by 5 bases, the J end by 7 bases, with 17 bases between. The CDR3: CASSTPRVRGGYTF. CDR3 bases: TGTGCCAGCAGCACTCCGCGGGTGCGAGGTGGCTACACCTTC.

The genes are TRBV6-2 or TRBV6-3 and TRBJ2-7; D possibly corresponds to TRBD2 (6 bases). This CDR3 region has 17 residues. Trimming removed 0 bases at V and 0 bases at J, with 15 bases between. Germline assignment: CDR1 MNHEY and CDR2 SVGEGT. The CDR3 sequence: CASSYSIGGTPSYEQYF. In DNA form, the CDR3 reads TGTGCCAGCAGTTACTCCATCGGCGGGACCCCCTCCTACGAGCAGTACTTC.

This clone has a handful of counts. V usage is TRBV6-4 and J usage is TRBJ1-2, with TRBD1 matching over 12 bases. The CDR3 has 15 amino acids. J gave up 3 bases and V 3 bases, and 2 bases lay outside the gene matches. Per the germline V gene, CDR1 is MRHNA and CDR2 is SNTAGT. The CDR3 is CASSDGTGGDYGYTF. CDR3 nucleotide sequence: TGTGCCAGCAGTGATGGGACAGGGGGCGACTATGGCTACACCTTC.

This rearrangement joins TRBV5-1 to TRBJ2-3, with 7 nucleotides matching TRBD1. CDR1 and CDR2 from the germline V gene are SGHRS and YFSETQ. The CDR3 extends over 14 amino acids. After removal of 4 bases from V and 4 bases from J, the junction contained 6 bases not matched to a gene. This chain's CDR3 is CASSPDRVADTQYF. Written as DNA, the CDR3 is TGCGCCAGCAGCCCCGACAGGGTTGCAGATACGCAGTATTTT.

The chain employs TRBV7-9 and TRBJ2-7; TRBD1 matches at 7 bases. Germline V gene sequence: CDR1 SEHNR, CDR2 FQNEAQ (reference sequence). Germline trimming cut 3 bases from V and 5 bases from J; bases unmatched to any gene: 10. The CDR3 sequence is 15 residues long. CDR3 coding DNA: TGTGCCAGCAGCTTCGGCCAGACAGGGAAAGACGAGCAGTACTTC. It translates to CASSFGQTGKDEQYF. Drawing the rest from reference TRBV7-9 and TRBJ2-7, the complete variable domain is DTGVSQNPRHKITKRGQNVTFRCDPISEHNRLYWYRQTLGQGPEFLTYFQNEAQLEKSRLLSDRFSAERPKGSFSTLEIQRTEQGDSAMYLCASSFGQTGKDEQYFGPGTRLTVT.

The chain has TRBV12-3 or TRBV12-4 and TRBJ2-7; 9 bases are a match to TRBD2. This CDR3 spans 13 amino acids. V shed 7 bases and J 9 bases; nucleotides not matched to a gene: 10. The CDR3, as DNA: TGTGCCAGCACCGGGACTAGCTGGGGTATGCAGTACTTC. Translated, it gives CASTGTSWGMQYF.

The table lists this clone with a count of one. This chain joins TRBV3-1 (or the pseudogene TRBV3-2) and TRBJ1-1; the match to TRBD1 covers 8 bases. The CDR3 has 14 residues. Germline V gene lookup returns CDR1 LGHDT and CDR2 YNNKEL (reference sequence). The V gene end was trimmed by 5 bases and the J gene end by 6 bases; junction bases not matched to a gene: 8. Here the CDR3 DNA reads TGTGCCAGCAGCTTAGGACAGGGAGAGGCTGAAGCTTTCTTT. Translated: CASSLGQGEAEAFF.

The J gene is TRBJ2-3, the V gene TRBV2; maybe TRBD2 (5 bases). The ends were cut back, 5 bases at V and 0 bases at J, with 12 bases in the middle. The length of the CDR3 is 15 residues. The germline CDR1 and CDR2 sequences are SNHLY and FYNNEI. This CDR3 is CASSLPGTSTDTQYF. In DNA form, the CDR3 reads TGTGCCAGCAGTCTGCCGGGAACTAGCACAGATACGCAGTATTTT.

The rearrangement uses TRBV30 and TRBJ1-5, with 11 bases fitting TRBD1. CDR3 length: 13 amino acids. Germline V lookup: CDR1 GTSNPN, CDR2 SVGIG (reference sequence). With V trimmed by 5 bases and J by 6 bases, 3 bases remained unmatched. This CDR3 reads CAWGQGARQPQHF. Here the CDR3 DNA reads TGTGCCTGGGGACAGGGGGCGCGTCAGCCCCAGCATTTT. The full variable domain, in which reference TRBV30 and TRBJ1-5 provide the parts outside the CDR3, is SQTIHQWPATLVQPVGSPLSLECTVEGTSNPNLYWYRQAAGRGLQLLFYSVGIGQISSEVPQNLSASRPQDRQFILSSKKLLLSDSGFYLCAWGQGARQPQHFGDGTRLSIL.

This chain uses TRBV2 with TRBJ1-6; no reliable D call. The CDR3 consists of 15 residues. Germline CDR1 reads SNHLY; CDR2 reads FYNNEI. V was cut by 7 bases and J by 7 bases, with 17 bases left in between. The CDR3 bases are TGTGCCAGCAATCATAGGGAGGCAAAGAATTCACCCCTCCACTTT. Amino acids: CASNHREAKNSPLHF.

Only a few counts were recorded for this clone. The rearrangement uses TRBV6-6 and TRBJ1-3; D remains ambiguous. The CDR3 contains 17 residues. The germline V and J ends were trimmed by 5 bases and 0 bases, with 17 bases remaining between them. The germline CDR1 and CDR2 sequences are MNHNY and SVGAGI (reference sequence). CDR3 DNA sequence: TGTGCCAGCAGTCCCCAGCCGGCGGTCTCCTCTGGAAACACCATATATTTT. This codes for CASSPQPAVSSGNTIYF.

The V gene is TRBV11-2, the J gene TRBJ1-2, with D unresolved. This CDR3 spans 14 amino acids. With 2 bases removed from V and 3 bases from J, the gap between germline ends came to 10 bases. CDR1 SGHAT and CDR2 FQNNGV come from the germline V gene. For the CDR3, the DNA is TGTGCCAGCAGCTTATTGAGCAGCGACTATGGCTACACCTTC. Protein: CASSLLSSDYGYTF. The full variable domain, with the rest looked up from reference TRBV11-2 and TRBJ1-2, is EAGVAQSPRYKIIEKRQSVAFWCNPISGHATLYWYQQILGQGPKLLIQFQNNGVVDDSQLPKDRFSAERLKGVDSTLKIQPAKLEDSAVYLCASSLLSSDYGYTFGSGTRLTVV.

The DNA for the CDR3 is TGTGCCAGCAGAGGGCTCGTGGCTAGCGGGGGCCTCCGCACAGATACGCAGTATTTT. Translation: CASRGLVASGGLRTDTQYF. The chain recombines TRBV14 with TRBJ2-3, with 10 bases aligning to TRBD2. This CDR3 has 19 residues. V was pared by 6 bases and J by 1 base, with 16 bases of the junction left unmatched. Germline assignment: CDR1 SGHDN and CDR2 FVKESK.

This clone was counted between two and nine times. The gene calls are TRBV24-1 and TRBJ2-5; possibly TRBD1 for D (5 bases). This CDR3 has 13 amino acids. Looked up from germline, CDR1 is KGHDR and CDR2 is SFDVKD. The ends were cut back, 9 bases at V and 0 bases at J, with 10 bases in the middle. The CDR3 reads CATGKTDQETQYF. The CDR3 nucleotides read TGTGCCACCGGTAAGACAGACCAAGAGACCCAGTACTTC.

The V gene is TRBV4-2, the J gene TRBJ2-7, with 7 bases fitting TRBD2. V lost 2 bases to trimming and J lost 0 bases; unmatched junction nucleotides: 4. Germline lookup yields CDR1 LGHNA and CDR2 YNFKEQ. The CDR3 covers 15 residues. In DNA form, the CDR3 reads TGTGCCAGCAGCCAAAGGGCGGGGGACTCCTACGAGCAGTACTTC. Amino acids: CASSQRAGDSYEQYF.

The V and J genes are TRBV9 and TRBJ2-7, with a tentative D call TRBD2 (6 bases). CDR1 SGDLS and CDR2 YYNGEE come from the germline V gene. The CDR3 runs to 13 residues. Trimming left V 2 bases short and J 6 bases short, with 12 bases between. The DNA for the CDR3 is TGTGCCAGCAGCGTGGGACTCAACCGCGAGCAGTACTTC. Its translation: CASSVGLNREQYF.

V gene TRBV30 combines with J gene TRBJ1-2; D not certain. The CDR3 sequence is 12 residues long. The germline V and J ends were trimmed by 2 bases and 0 bases, with 4 bases remaining between them. Germline lookup yields CDR1 GTSNPN and CDR2 SVGIG (reference sequence). The CDR3 region has the DNA TGTGCCTGGAGTATCACTAACTATGGCTACACCTTC. Amino acids: CAWSITNYGYTF.